This T cell receptor beta chain was identified during a study of blood T cell repertoires in COVID-19. Overall study context: Some COVID-19 samples were acute and others convalescent; all came from the United States, Italy and Spain. In each case, the material was cDNA or gDNA derived from T cells, B-cell-depleted T cells, or PBMCs.

CDR1 and CDR2 (germline): SGHRS, YFSETQ. The V and J ends lost 4 bases and 5 bases, in that order; junction bases with no gene match: 7. This CDR3 spans 15 amino acids. Assay used: immunoSEQ multiplex PCR; TCRdb lists only in-frame clones, some missing. Of 50,000 to 80,000 clones detected, around 80% appear once; the ten largest clones hold approximately 5.6%. The sample consisted of peripheral blood. The J gene is TRBJ2-1, the V gene TRBV5-1; 9 nucleotides match TRBD1. This TCR was recovered from a woman aged 60-75 years with acute or convalescent COVID-19. CDR3 sequence: CASSPTGTGNNEQFF. The CDR3, as DNA: TGCGCCAGCAGCCCGACCGGGACAGGGAACAATGAGCAGTTCTTC. The full variable domain, rest sourced from reference TRBV5-1 and TRBJ2-1, is KAGVTQTPRYLIKTRGQQVTLSCSPISGHRSVSWYQQTPGQGLQFLFEYFSETQRNKGNFPGRFSGRQFSNSRSEMNVSTLELGDSALYLCASSPTGTGNNEQFFGPGTRLTVL.